The 11 T cell receptor beta chains in this list originate from one sample, sequenced in a study of Ad26.COV2.S vaccination and SARS-CoV-2 variants. Here immunoSEQ multiplex PCR was the method, and the copy in TCRdb shows in-frame clones only, minus some. The table shows more than 85,000 clones, with 60% to 85% occurring only once. The sample was peripheral blood, taken after recovery from COVID-19. The receptors originated from a human donor who had recovered from COVID-19.

The rearrangement uses TRBV20-1 and TRBJ1-1, with D possibly being TRBD1 (6 bases). The CDR3 has 12 residues. CDR1 is DFQATT, CDR2 SNEGSKA, per germline (reference sequence). V was pared by 3 bases and J by 3 bases, with 8 bases between. CDR3 sequence: CSASKGDTEAFF. CDR3 in DNA: TGCAGTGCTAGTAAGGGGGACACTGAAGCTTTCTTT.

The chain combines TRBV5-1 with TRBJ1-1, with 8 bases lining up with TRBD1. V gave up 0 bases and J gave up 1 base; unmatched junction bases: 5. Germline lookup yields CDR1 SGHRS and CDR2 YFSETQ. The CDR3 sequence is 16 residues long. The CDR3 protein is CASSLGVGTGNTEAFF. The CDR3 region has the DNA TGCGCCAGCAGCTTGGGGGTGGGGACAGGGAACACTGAAGCTTTCTTT.

The rearrangement links TRBV6-5 to TRBJ2-7; 9 bases are a match to TRBD1. The germline V gene has CDR1 MNHEY and CDR2 SVGAGI. After removal of 6 bases from V and 3 bases from J, the junction contained 6 bases not matched to a gene. The CDR3 length is 14 residues. In DNA form, the CDR3 reads TGTGCCAGCAGGGGACAGGGAGGTATCTACGAGCAGTACTTC. Its translation: CASRGQGGIYEQYF.

V usage is TRBV27 and J usage is TRBJ2-5; weak D call: TRBD1 (5 bases). This CDR3 spans 14 amino acids. Looked up from germline, CDR1 is MNHEY and CDR2 is SMNVEV (reference sequence). The V end was cut by 6 bases, the J end by 0 bases, with 11 bases between. CDR3 nucleotide sequence: TGTGCCAGCAGACCGGACACCAACCAAGAGACCCAGTACTTC. It specifies CASRPDTNQETQYF.

This chain links TRBV10-1 with TRBJ2-1; 16 bases line up with TRBD2. Germline V gene sequence: CDR1 WNHNN, CDR2 SYGVQD (reference sequence). V shed 4 bases, J shed 4 bases, and the junction held 4 bases outside the gene matches. The CDR3 loop spans 17 amino acids. The CDR3 reads CASSGPGLAGGYNEQFF. CDR3 in DNA: TGCGCCAGCAGTGGTCCGGGACTAGCGGGGGGGTACAATGAGCAGTTCTTC.

This chain uses TRBV3-1 (or the pseudogene TRBV3-2) with TRBJ1-2, with 7 bases aligning to TRBD1. Germline V gene data show CDR1 as LGHDT and CDR2 as YNNKEL (reference sequence). The CDR3 length is 14 residues. J lost 8 bases, V lost 0 bases, and 6 bases had no gene match. In nucleotides, the CDR3 is TGTGCCAGCAGCCAAGAAACAGGGGTTACGGGCTACACCTTC. Protein: CASSQETGVTGYTF.

This clone was counted only a few times. V usage is TRBV27 and J usage is TRBJ1-3; D is ambiguous. Germline V gives CDR1 MNHEY, CDR2 SMNVEV (reference sequence). The CDR3 sequence is 14 residues long. V shed 6 bases and J shed 4 bases, with 13 bases lying between them. The chain's CDR3 is CASRGYGEGNTIYF. The CDR3 nucleotides are TGTGCCAGCAGAGGTTACGGAGAAGGAAACACCATATATTTT.

In this sample, this clone turned up many times. The chain couples TRBV6-5 to TRBJ1-2; D is possibly TRBD1 (6 bases). The V and J ends lost 5 bases and 8 bases respectively, with 15 bases between them. In germline, CDR1 is MNHEY, CDR2 SVGAGI. The length of the CDR3 is 13 residues. CDR3 nucleotide sequence: TGTGCCAGCAGTAACCCCAGGGGAGAGGGCTACACCTTC. Its protein is CASSNPRGEGYTF.

V is TRBV2 and J is TRBJ2-1; D might be TRBD2 (6 bases). This CDR3 is 16 amino acids long. V was cut by 6 bases and J by 4 bases, with 19 bases left in between. CDR1 and CDR2 (germline): SNHLY, FYNNEI. CDR3 nucleotides: TGTGCCAGCAGGGGGGTTAGCTGGGACTTTTACAATGAGCAGTTCTTC. It codes for CASRGVSWDFYNEQFF. The variable domain in full, with the rest retrieved from reference TRBV2 and TRBJ2-1, is EPEVTQTPSHQVTQMGQEVILRCVPISNHLYFYWYRQILGQKVEFLVSFYNNEISEKSEIFDDQFSVERPDGSNFTLKIRSTKLEDSAMYFCASRGVSWDFYNEQFFGPGTRLTVL.

The V call is TRBV5-6, the J call TRBJ2-4; no definite D call. Trimming stripped 0 bases from V and 5 bases from J, with 6 bases between. The CDR3 length is 13 residues. Germline values: CDR1 SGHDT, CDR2 YYEEEE. CDR3 region: CASSLGNQNIQYF. Written as DNA, the CDR3 is TGTGCCAGCAGCTTGGGCAACCAAAACATTCAGTACTTC.

The CDR3 region is CATSIAGASFSGANVLTF. Written as DNA, the CDR3 is TGTGCCACATCTATAGCGGGGGCTTCTTTCTCTGGGGCCAACGTCCTGACTTTC. This chain connects TRBV19 to TRBJ2-6; 9 bases are shared with TRBD2. The CDR3 has 18 residues. CDR1 and CDR2 from the germline V gene are LNHDA and SQIVND (reference sequence). Germline trimming cut 10 bases from V and 0 bases from J; bases unmatched to any gene: 13.